What follows are 30 T cell receptor beta chains derived from one specimen sequenced in a study of blood T cell repertoires in COVID-19 (dated by TCRdb to about 2020). Receptors were amplified or captured by the immunoSEQ multiplex PCR assay. TCRdb provides this immuneACCESS table in a form limited to in-frame rearrangements. Some clones are lacking; in checked studies, under half of them reflect an unresolved V gene, and why the rest are absent is not known. This sample gives over 350,000 clones in total; approximately 91% of them show up just once. The ten largest make up about 0.78% of the sample. The material sequenced was PBMCs or T cells enriched from blood (not recorded which). These receptors were taken from a middle-aged woman who had been exposed to COVID-19.

V is TRBV29-1 and J is TRBJ2-7; TRBD1 matches 12 bases. CDR3 length: 13 residues. Germline V CDR1 and CDR2: SQVTM, ANQGSEA. The trim removed 6 bases at V and 4 bases at J, leaving 4 bases unmatched. CDR3 sequence: CSVPGQGAYEQYF. The CDR3 DNA reads TGCAGCGTCCCGGGACAGGGGGCTTACGAGCAGTACTTC.

This clone was seen once. This chain joins TRBV29-1 and TRBJ1-2; 7 nucleotides agree with TRBD1. V was clipped by 3 bases and J by 1 base; unmatched bases: 2. CDR1 and CDR2 (germline): SQVTM, ANQGSEA. CDR3 size: 13 residues. The CDR3 DNA is TGCAGCGTTGATAGGGGGCGTAACTATGGCTACACCTTC. It encodes CSVDRGRNYGYTF.

The rearrangement joins TRBV10-1 to TRBJ1-5; D might be TRBD1 (6 bases). Germline V CDR1 and CDR2: WNHNN, SYGVQD (reference sequence). The CDR3 spans 16 residues. The V end was cut by 11 bases, the J end by 2 bases, with 22 bases between. The CDR3 DNA reads TGCGCCGGGGGGGTAATGGGGGCGCATTGCAATCAGCCCCAGCATTTT. Residues: CAGGVMGAHCNQPQHF.

The count of this clone is one. The chain joins TRBV10-3 to TRBJ1-2, with a weak D call TRBD1 (6 bases). This CDR3 has 15 residues. The germline V gene encodes CDR1 ENHRY and CDR2 SYGVKD. Deletions cut 0 bases from V and 8 bases from J, with 16 bases between. CDR3 region: CAISESPRGPVGYTF. CDR3 in DNA: TGTGCCATCAGTGAGTCCCCCAGGGGACCGGTCGGCTACACCTTC.

The chain joins TRBV29-1 to TRBJ1-2, with 7 positions matching TRBD1. Germline CDR1 is SQVTM and CDR2 is ANQGSEA. The J segment lost 4 bases and the V segment lost 3 bases, leaving 14 bases of the junction unmatched. This CDR3 comprises 16 residues. This CDR3 is CSVEYLARGKGYGYTF. CDR3 DNA sequence: TGCAGCGTTGAGTATTTAGCCAGGGGGAAAGGCTATGGCTACACCTTC. Full variable domain (missing parts from reference TRBV29-1 and TRBJ1-2): SAVISQKPSRDICQRGTSLTIQCQVDSQVTMMFWYRQQPGQSLTLIATANQGSEATYESGFVIDKFPISRPNLTFSTLTVSNMSPEDSSIYLCSVEYLARGKGYGYTFGSGTRLTVV.

The rearrangement joins TRBV18 to TRBJ1-6, with D maybe TRBD1 (5 bases). Trimming took off 2 bases at V and 10 bases at J, with 18 bases between the two ends. This CDR3 contains 16 residues. Germline V gives CDR1 KGHSH, CDR2 LQKENI. The CDR3 sequence: CASSPVAAGGGSPLHF. Here the CDR3 DNA reads TGTGCCAGCTCACCAGTAGCGGCCGGCGGGGGATCACCCCTCCACTTT.

This clone turned up a few times. V gene TRBV20-1 combines with J gene TRBJ1-2, with D possibly TRBD1 on 5 matching bases. The CDR3 sequence is 14 residues long. Germline values: CDR1 DFQATT, CDR2 SNEGSKA (reference sequence). V shed 3 bases and J shed 0 bases, with 11 bases lying between them. Written as DNA, the CDR3 is TGCAGTGCTAGTAAGACAGCCTCTAACTATGGCTACACCTTC. Translated: CSASKTASNYGYTF.

Only one count was recorded for this clone. The chain joins TRBV7-9 to TRBJ1-3, with D hard to call. Per germline, CDR1 SEHNR and CDR2 FQNEAQ (reference sequence). The CDR3 runs to 12 residues. V lost 5 bases and J 4 bases, leaving 6 bases between the germline ends. The CDR3 loop is CASSHSGNTIYF. The CDR3 DNA follows: TGTGCCAGCAGCCACTCCGGAAACACCATATATTTT.

The V gene is TRBV7-9, the J gene TRBJ2-1; TRBD2 matches 7 bases. Germline CDR1 reads SEHNR; CDR2 reads FQNEAQ (reference sequence). The CDR3 contains 15 residues. The J segment lost 0 bases and the V segment lost 4 bases, leaving 3 bases of the junction unmatched. In DNA form, the CDR3 reads TGTGCCAGCAGCTATGAGCGGGGCTCCTACAATGAGCAGTTCTTC. Protein sequence: CASSYERGSYNEQFF.

The V and J genes are TRBV19 and TRBJ1-1; D is possibly TRBD1 (6 bases). The V gene lost 4 bases and the J gene lost 0 bases, with 12 bases spanning the gap. The length of the CDR3 is 15 residues. CDR1 and CDR2 from the germline V gene are LNHDA and SQIVND (reference sequence). The CDR3 nucleotides read TGTGCCAGTAGTACCATGACAGGTATGAACACTGAAGCTTTCTTT. It yields the protein CASSTMTGMNTEAFF.

The chain carries TRBV12-3 or TRBV12-4 and TRBJ1-1; no reliable D call. The germline V and J ends were trimmed by 1 base and 8 bases, with 8 bases remaining between them. The CDR3 spans 12 residues. DNA for the CDR3: TGTGCCAGCAGTTTAGGCGGCGGGGAAGCTTTCTTT. Its translation is CASSLGGGEAFF.

This clone has a single count. The DNA for the CDR3 is TGTGCCAGCAGTTACGAATCGGGACAGGAAAACACCATATATTTT. This encodes CASSYESGQENTIYF. The V gene is TRBV6-6, the J gene TRBJ1-3, with 8 positions matching TRBD1. Germline CDR1 reads MNHNY; CDR2 reads SVGAGI (reference sequence). Trimming cost V 2 bases and J 6 bases; bases outside gene matches: 6. This CDR3 is 15 amino acids long.

This chain connects TRBV27 to TRBJ1-6; no reliable D call. This CDR3 region has 16 residues. The germline V gene encodes CDR1 MNHEY and CDR2 SMNVEV (reference sequence). V lost 2 bases to trimming and J lost 0 bases, with 8 bases between them. CDR3 nucleotides: TGTGCCAGCAGTTTAACAAGTTACTCCTATAATTCACCCCTCCACTTT. Translating gives CASSLTSYSYNSPLHF.

This clone has just one count. J is TRBJ1-1 and V is TRBV11-2; tentatively, D is TRBD1 (6 bases). Looked up from germline, CDR1 is SGHAT and CDR2 is FQNNGV. V was shortened by 1 base and J by 3 bases, with 12 bases between the two germline ends. The CDR3 runs to 15 residues. The chain's CDR3 is CASSLAGGGYTEAFF. CDR3 nucleotide sequence: TGTGCCAGCAGCTTAGCGGGGGGCGGGTACACTGAAGCTTTCTTT.

Here the CDR3 DNA reads TGCAGCGTTGAATTCGGGTTAGGAGCTGGAAACACCATATATTTT. This encodes CSVEFGLGAGNTIYF. This chain uses TRBV29-1 with TRBJ1-3; D gene ambiguous. The CDR3 loop spans 15 amino acids. Germline loops: CDR1 SQVTM, CDR2 ANQGSEA. Trimming took off 2 bases at V and 2 bases at J, with 13 bases between the two ends.

Regarding this clone: Germline and junction disagree at one end, which may indicate a read error. The chain recombines TRBV7-7 with TRBJ2-2; TRBD2 aligns across 11 bases. CDR1 and CDR2 from the germline V gene are SSHAT and FNYEAQ (reference sequence). CDR3 length: 20 amino acids. The CDR3 sequence is CASSASISLAGGTYTGELFF. The DNA of the CDR3 is TGTGCTAGCAGCGCATCCATTTCTTTAGCGGGAGGGACGTATACCGGGGAGCTGTTTTTT.

The chain is built from TRBV9 and TRBJ1-1; D gene uncertain. V was trimmed by 0 bases and J by 4 bases, leaving 16 bases between them. The germline V gene encodes CDR1 SGDLS and CDR2 YYNGEE. The CDR3 contains 16 residues. The CDR3 sequence: CASSVANSGGSTEAFF. The CDR3 DNA reads TGTGCCAGCAGCGTAGCAAACTCCGGAGGCAGCACTGAAGCTTTCTTT.

This clone was counted only a few times. This chain joins TRBV7-6 and TRBJ2-7; TRBD2 agrees at 9 bases. V dropped 5 bases and J dropped 7; count of bases not matched to a gene: 9. Looked up from germline, CDR1 is SGHVS and CDR2 is FNYEAQ. This CDR3 is 14 amino acids long. The CDR3 nucleotides read TGTGCCAGCAGCCGGGCTAGCGGGGAGGGGGAGCAGTACTTC. It codes for CASSRASGEGEQYF.

The rearrangement uses TRBV4-1 and TRBJ1-2; 7 nucleotides line up with TRBD1. The J segment lost 5 bases and the V segment lost 7 bases, leaving 10 bases of the junction unmatched. CDR3 length equals 14 residues. From germline, CDR1 is MGHRA and CDR2 YSYEKL. For the CDR3, the DNA is TGCGCCAGCACCCCGGACAGGACCGTTTATGGCTACACCTTC. Translating it yields CASTPDRTVYGYTF.

This sequence joins TRBV11-2 and TRBJ1-4; possible D gene TRBD1, 6 bases. Trimming left V 0 bases short and J 8 bases short, with 13 bases between. Germline CDR1 and CDR2: SGHAT and FQNNGV. The CDR3 has 15 residues. Here the CDR3 reads CASSLDRPRGEKLFF. As DNA, the CDR3 is TGTGCCAGCAGCTTAGACAGACCAAGGGGGGAAAAACTGTTTTTT. The full variable domain, in which reference TRBV11-2 and TRBJ1-4 provide the parts outside the CDR3, is EAGVAQSPRYKIIEKRQSVAFWCNPISGHATLYWYQQILGQGPKLLIQFQNNGVVDDSQLPKDRFSAERLKGVDSTLKIQPAKLEDSAVYLCASSLDRPRGEKLFFGSGTQLSVL.

The V and J genes are TRBV24-1 and TRBJ2-1; D is ambiguous. CDR1 and CDR2 (germline): KGHDR, SFDVKD. This CDR3 has 12 amino acids. Between the trimmed V and J ends, which lost 4 bases and 6 bases, there was a span of 6 bases. The CDR3 loop reads CATSDPFNEQFF. In nucleotides, the CDR3 is TGTGCCACCAGTGACCCATTCAATGAGCAGTTCTTC.

V gene TRBV14 combines with J gene TRBJ2-1, with D perhaps matching TRBD2 (5 bases). V lost 2 bases to trimming and J lost 9 bases, with 17 bases between them. CDR1 and CDR2 (germline): SGHDN, FVKESK. The CDR3 loop spans 15 amino acids. The chain's CDR3 is CASSQIRGNRSEQFF. CDR3 nucleotide sequence: TGTGCCAGCAGCCAAATACGGGGAAACCGTAGTGAGCAGTTCTTC.

The chain employs TRBV19 and TRBJ2-7; 12 bases line up with TRBD2. Per germline, CDR1 LNHDA and CDR2 SQIVND (reference sequence). This CDR3 has 19 residues. Trimming took 6 bases from V and 0 from J; bases not matched to a gene: 15. In DNA form, the CDR3 reads TGTGCCAGTAGGCCCAGACTAGCGGGAGTCCCTGGCCCCTCCTACGAGCAGTACTTC. Protein: CASRPRLAGVPGPSYEQYF.

The chain combines TRBV7-9 with TRBJ1-1, with a possible D match to TRBD1 (6 bases). This CDR3 region has 16 residues. Germline V gene lookup returns CDR1 SEHNR and CDR2 FQNEAQ (reference sequence). V was cut by 4 bases and J by 0 bases, with 15 bases left in between. CDR3 region: CASSSVGGHMNTEAFF. CDR3 DNA: TGTGCCAGCAGCTCGGTAGGGGGACATATGAACACTGAAGCTTTCTTT.

The CDR3 nucleotides are TGCAGCGTTGAAGATCACCGTCAGGGTATGAACTATGGCTACACCTTC. Its translation: CSVEDHRQGMNYGYTF. The chain has TRBV29-1 and TRBJ1-2, with D tentatively TRBD1 (5 bases). The CDR3 consists of 16 residues. Trimming cost V 0 bases and J 2 bases, with 16 bases left between them. Looked up from germline, CDR1 is SQVTM and CDR2 is ANQGSEA.

V gene TRBV20-1 combines with J gene TRBJ1-1; D uncertain. This CDR3 is built from 11 residues. The germline gives CDR1 DFQATT, CDR2 SNEGSKA (reference sequence). The V end was cut by 1 base, the J end by 8 bases, with 8 bases between. The CDR3 region has the DNA TGCAGTGCTAGAGGGATCAGGGAAGCTTTCTTT. It codes for CSARGIREAFF.

The chain couples TRBV5-6 to TRBJ1-2, with unresolved D. Trimming left V 2 bases short and J 4 bases short, with 18 bases between. The germline V gene encodes CDR1 SGHDT and CDR2 YYEEEE. The CDR3 is 16 amino acids. The CDR3 nucleotides are TGTGCCAGCAGCTTTTTTAATCGCGGAAACATCTATGGCTACACCTTC. This encodes CASSFFNRGNIYGYTF.

This chain connects TRBV30 to TRBJ1-2; D is unresolved. The length of the CDR3 is 16 residues. The V end was cut by 1 base, the J end by 0 bases, with 15 bases between. CDR1 is GTSNPN and CDR2 is SVGIG in the germline V gene (reference sequence). CDR3 DNA sequence: TGTGCCTGGAGTGGGTCCGACATACCAGCTAACTATGGCTACACCTTC. Translating it yields CAWSGSDIPANYGYTF.

The chain's CDR3 is CASCKPGQRNTEAFF. The CDR3 DNA sequence: TGTGCCAGCTGTAAACCGGGACAGAGGAACACTGAAGCTTTCTTT. The chain combines TRBV5-6 with TRBJ1-1; 7 nucleotides align to TRBD1. Germline CDR1 and CDR2: SGHDT and YYEEEE. The CDR3 is 15 residues long. V shed 7 bases, J shed 1 base, and the junction held 10 bases outside the gene matches.

V and J are TRBV7-8 and TRBJ2-1, with 9 positions matching TRBD2. The V and J ends lost 5 bases and 0 bases, in that order; junction bases with no gene match: 11. The CDR3 covers 18 residues. CDR1 and CDR2 (germline): SGHVS, FQNEAQ. CDR3 sequence (DNA): TGTGCCAGCAGCCACCGAAGTCTTAGCGGGAGCTCCTACAATGAGCAGTTCTTC. This codes for CASSHRSLSGSSYNEQFF.